This T cell receptor beta chain was sequenced during a study of low-dose radiotherapy and immunotherapy resistance in tumors. Study summary: Every two weeks patients got nivolumab 240 mg flat dose, plus ipilimumab 1 mg/kg every six weeks, intravenously. On a schedule of every two weeks, intravenous cyclophosphamide at a dose of 200 mg/m2 was delivered one day before each radiation and immunotherapy administration.

Both TCRalpha and TCRbeta chains were reverse transcribed with V-gene-specific primers. With a constant-region primer and a V-primer adapter, TCRs were subjected to roughly 18 PCR cycles of amplification. A single record per CDR3 protein comes from TCRdb applying MiXCR to the reads. The data show more than 50,000 distinct CDR3 sequences, approximately 22% seen once. V was cut by 10 bases and J by 1 base, with 17 bases left in between. The CDR3 has 14 residues. Germline V gene data show CDR1 as MNHNS and CDR2 as SASEGT. Ten or more counts support this clonotype. Time point specified: after trial treatment. The treatment here: LDRT plus nivolumab, ipilimumab, low-dose cyclophosphamide and aspirin (RACIN trial). Ipilimumab, nivolumab, aspirin, low-dose cyclophosphamide and low-dose radiotherapy were administered to donors.

This clonotype was sampled from a male donor with prostate cancer. The sample consisted of PBMCs, taken after low-dose radiotherapy plus immunotherapy. The rearrangement joins TRBV6-1 to TRBJ2-7; maybe TRBD2 (5 bases). CDR3 protein: CATTRARESYEQYF. CDR3 coding DNA: TGTGCCACAACGAGGGCCCGAGAATCCTACGAGCAGTACTTC.